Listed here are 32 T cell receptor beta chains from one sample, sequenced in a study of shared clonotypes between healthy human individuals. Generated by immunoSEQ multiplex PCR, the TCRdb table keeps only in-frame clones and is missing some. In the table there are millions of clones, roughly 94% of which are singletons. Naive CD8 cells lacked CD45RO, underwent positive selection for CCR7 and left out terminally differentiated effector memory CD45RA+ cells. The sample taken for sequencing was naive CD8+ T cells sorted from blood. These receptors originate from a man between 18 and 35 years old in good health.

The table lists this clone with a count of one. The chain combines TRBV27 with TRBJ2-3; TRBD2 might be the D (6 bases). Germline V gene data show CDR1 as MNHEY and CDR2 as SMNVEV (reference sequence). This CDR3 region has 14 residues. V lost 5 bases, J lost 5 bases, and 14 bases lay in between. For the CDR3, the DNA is TGTGCCAGCAGTCCTCGTGGAGGGGTAGATACGCAGTATTTT. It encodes CASSPRGGVDTQYF.

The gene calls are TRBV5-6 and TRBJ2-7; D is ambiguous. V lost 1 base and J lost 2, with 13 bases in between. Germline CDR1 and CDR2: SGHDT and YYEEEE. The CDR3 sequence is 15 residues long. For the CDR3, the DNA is TGTGCCAGCAGCTTGTTGTATATGGAGACCTACGAGCAGTACTTC. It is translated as CASSLLYMETYEQYF. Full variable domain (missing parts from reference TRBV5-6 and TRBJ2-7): DAGVTQSPTHLIKTRGQQVTLRCSPKSGHDTVSWYQQALGQGPQFIFQYYEEEERQRGNFPDRFSGHQFPNYSSELNVNALLLGDSALYLCASSLLYMETYEQYFGPGTRLTVT.

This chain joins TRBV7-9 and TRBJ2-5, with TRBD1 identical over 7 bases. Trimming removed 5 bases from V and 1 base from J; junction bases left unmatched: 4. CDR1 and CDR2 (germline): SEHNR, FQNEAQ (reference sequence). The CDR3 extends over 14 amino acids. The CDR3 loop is CASSVDRAQETQYF. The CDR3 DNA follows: TGTGCCAGCAGCGTTGACAGGGCCCAAGAGACCCAGTACTTC.

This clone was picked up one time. The chain's CDR3 is CASSLYPMETGWNTEAFF. As DNA, the CDR3 is TGTGCCAGCAGCCTCTATCCCATGGAGACAGGTTGGAACACTGAAGCTTTCTTT. The chain employs TRBV7-2 and TRBJ1-1; perhaps TRBD1 as D (6 bases). The CDR3 has 18 amino acids. Trimming cost V 5 bases and J 1 base, with 23 bases left between them. Per the germline V gene, CDR1 is SGHTA and CDR2 is FQGNSA. The full variable domain, completed using reference TRBV7-2 and TRBJ1-1, is GAGVSQSPSNKVTEKGKDVELRCDPISGHTALYWYRQSLGQGLEFLIYFQGNSAPDKSGLPSDRFSAERTGGSVSTLTIQRTQQEDSAVYLCASSLYPMETGWNTEAFFGQGTRLTVV.

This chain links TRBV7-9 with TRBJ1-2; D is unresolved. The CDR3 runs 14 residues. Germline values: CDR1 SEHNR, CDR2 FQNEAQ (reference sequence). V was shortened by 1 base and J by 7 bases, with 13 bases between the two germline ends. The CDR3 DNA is TGTGCCAGCAGCTTAGTCGGAAGTGCTGGTGGCTACACCTTC. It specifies CASSLVGSAGGYTF.

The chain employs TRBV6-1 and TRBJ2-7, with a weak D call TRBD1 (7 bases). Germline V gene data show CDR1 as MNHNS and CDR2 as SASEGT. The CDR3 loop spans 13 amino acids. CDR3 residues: CAIGGGYTDEQYF. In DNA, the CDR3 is TGTGCTATTGGAGGGGGCTATACCGACGAGCAGTACTTC.

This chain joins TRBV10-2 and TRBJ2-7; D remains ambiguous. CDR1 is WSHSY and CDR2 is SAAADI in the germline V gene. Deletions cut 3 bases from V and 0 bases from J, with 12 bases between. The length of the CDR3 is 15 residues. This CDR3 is CASSDSESTSYEQYF. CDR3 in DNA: TGCGCCAGCAGTGACTCTGAGTCTACCTCCTACGAGCAGTACTTC.

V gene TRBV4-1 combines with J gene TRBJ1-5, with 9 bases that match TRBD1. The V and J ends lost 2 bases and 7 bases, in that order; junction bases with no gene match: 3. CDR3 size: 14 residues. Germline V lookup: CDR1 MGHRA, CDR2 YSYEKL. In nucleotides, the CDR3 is TGCGCCAGCAGCCAATGGGACAGGGCCCAGCCCCAGCATTTT. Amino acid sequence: CASSQWDRAQPQHF.

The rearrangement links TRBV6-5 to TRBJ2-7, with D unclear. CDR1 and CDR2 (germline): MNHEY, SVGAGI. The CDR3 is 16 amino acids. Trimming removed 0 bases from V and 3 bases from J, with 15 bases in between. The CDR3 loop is CASSYSCTWPYYEQYF. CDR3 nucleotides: TGTGCCAGCAGTTACTCTTGTACCTGGCCCTACTACGAGCAGTACTTC.

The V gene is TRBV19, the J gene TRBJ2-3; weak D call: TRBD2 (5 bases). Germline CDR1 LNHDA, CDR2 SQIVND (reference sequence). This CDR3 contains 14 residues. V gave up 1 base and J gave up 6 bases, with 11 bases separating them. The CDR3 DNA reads TGTGCCAGTAGTATAGGCGGGTTCACGGATACGCAGTATTTT. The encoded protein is CASSIGGFTDTQYF.

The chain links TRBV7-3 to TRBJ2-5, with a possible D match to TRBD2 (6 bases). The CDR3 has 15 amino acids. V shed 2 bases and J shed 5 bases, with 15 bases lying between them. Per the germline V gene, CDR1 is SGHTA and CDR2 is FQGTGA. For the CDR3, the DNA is TGTGCCAGCAGCTTAGGGGCCGGGGGTTTGGAGACCCAGTACTTC. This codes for CASSLGAGGLETQYF.

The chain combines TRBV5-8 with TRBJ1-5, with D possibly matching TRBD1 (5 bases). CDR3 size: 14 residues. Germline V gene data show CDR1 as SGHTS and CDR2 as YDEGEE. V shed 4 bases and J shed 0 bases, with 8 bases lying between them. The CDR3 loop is CASSRDLSNQPQHF. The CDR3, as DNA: TGTGCCAGCAGCCGGGACCTTAGCAATCAGCCCCAGCATTTT.

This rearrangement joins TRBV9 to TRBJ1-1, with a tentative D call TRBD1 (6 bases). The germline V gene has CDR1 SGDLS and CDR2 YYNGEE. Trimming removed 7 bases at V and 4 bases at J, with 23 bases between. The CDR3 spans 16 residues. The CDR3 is CASSPTWGGWGTEAFF. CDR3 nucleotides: TGTGCCAGCTCCCCGACGTGGGGGGGCTGGGGCACTGAAGCTTTCTTT.

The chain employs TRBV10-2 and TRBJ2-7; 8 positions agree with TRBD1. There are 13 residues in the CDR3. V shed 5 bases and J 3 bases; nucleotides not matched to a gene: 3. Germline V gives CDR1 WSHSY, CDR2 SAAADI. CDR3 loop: CASSYGTGYEQYF. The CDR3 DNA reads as TGCGCCAGCAGTTACGGGACAGGCTACGAGCAGTACTTC.

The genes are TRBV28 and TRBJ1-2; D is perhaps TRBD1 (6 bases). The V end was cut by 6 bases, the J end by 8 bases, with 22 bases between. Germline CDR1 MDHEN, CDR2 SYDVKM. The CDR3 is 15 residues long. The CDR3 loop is CASRVYVTGPGGYTF. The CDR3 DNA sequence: TGTGCCAGCAGAGTTTACGTGACAGGCCCTGGCGGCTACACCTTC.

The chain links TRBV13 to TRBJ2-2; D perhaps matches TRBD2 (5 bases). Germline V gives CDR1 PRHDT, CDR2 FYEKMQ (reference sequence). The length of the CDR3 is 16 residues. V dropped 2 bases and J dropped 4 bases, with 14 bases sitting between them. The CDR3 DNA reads TGTGCCAGCAGCTTATTGAGTTCGGCGGGCACCGGGGAGCTGTTTTTT. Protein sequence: CASSLLSSAGTGELFF.

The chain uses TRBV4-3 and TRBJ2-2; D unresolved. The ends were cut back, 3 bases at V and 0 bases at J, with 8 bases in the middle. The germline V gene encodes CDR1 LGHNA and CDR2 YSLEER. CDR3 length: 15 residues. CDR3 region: CASSHFLANTGELFF. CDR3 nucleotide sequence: TGCGCCAGCAGCCACTTTTTAGCGAACACCGGGGAGCTGTTTTTT.

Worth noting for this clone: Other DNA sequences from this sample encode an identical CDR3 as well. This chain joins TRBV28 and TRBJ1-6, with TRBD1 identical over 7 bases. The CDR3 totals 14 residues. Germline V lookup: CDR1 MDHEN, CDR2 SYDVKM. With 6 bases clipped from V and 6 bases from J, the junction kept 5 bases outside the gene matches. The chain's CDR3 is CASSLGDSNSPLHF. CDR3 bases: TGTGCCAGCAGCCTTGGGGACAGTAATTCACCCCTCCACTTT.

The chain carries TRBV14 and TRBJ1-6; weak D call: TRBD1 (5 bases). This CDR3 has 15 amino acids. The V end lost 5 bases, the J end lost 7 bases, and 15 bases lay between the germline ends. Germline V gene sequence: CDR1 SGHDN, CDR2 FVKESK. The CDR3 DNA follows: TGTGCCAGCAGCGAAAACCCTAGGGGCAATTCACCCCTCCACTTT. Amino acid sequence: CASSENPRGNSPLHF.

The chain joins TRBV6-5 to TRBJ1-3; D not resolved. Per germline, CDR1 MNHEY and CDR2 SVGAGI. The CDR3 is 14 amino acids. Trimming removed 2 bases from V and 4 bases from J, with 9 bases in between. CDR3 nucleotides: TGTGCCAGCAGTTACCGGGGTGGCGGAAACACCATATATTTT. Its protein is CASSYRGGGNTIYF.

The CDR3 sequence: CAWSVADEQYF. The CDR3 bases are TGTGCCTGGAGTGTAGCCGACGAGCAGTACTTC. This rearrangement joins TRBV30 to TRBJ2-7; D call uncertain. V lost 0 bases to trimming and J lost 5 bases, with 5 bases between them. The CDR3 contains 11 residues. Germline V gene lookup returns CDR1 GTSNPN and CDR2 SVGIG (reference sequence).

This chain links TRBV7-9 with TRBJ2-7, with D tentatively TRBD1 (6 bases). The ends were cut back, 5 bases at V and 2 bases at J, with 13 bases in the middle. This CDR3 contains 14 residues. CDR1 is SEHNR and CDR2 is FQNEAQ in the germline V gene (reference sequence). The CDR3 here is CASSTPDSPYEQYF. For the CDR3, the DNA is TGTGCCAGCAGCACGCCGGACAGTCCCTACGAGCAGTACTTC.

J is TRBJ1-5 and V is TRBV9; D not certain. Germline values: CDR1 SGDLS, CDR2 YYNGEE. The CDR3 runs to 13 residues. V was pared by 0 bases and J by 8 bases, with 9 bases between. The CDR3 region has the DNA TGTGCCAGCAGCGTAGGGGAGTTGGAGCCCCAGCATTTT. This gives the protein CASSVGELEPQHF.

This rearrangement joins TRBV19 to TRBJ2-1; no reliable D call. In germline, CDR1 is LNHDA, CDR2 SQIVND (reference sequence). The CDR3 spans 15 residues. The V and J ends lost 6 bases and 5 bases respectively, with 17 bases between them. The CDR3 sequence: CASRSGGHRNNEQFF. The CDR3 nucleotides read TGTGCCAGTAGGAGTGGTGGCCACCGAAACAATGAGCAGTTCTTC.

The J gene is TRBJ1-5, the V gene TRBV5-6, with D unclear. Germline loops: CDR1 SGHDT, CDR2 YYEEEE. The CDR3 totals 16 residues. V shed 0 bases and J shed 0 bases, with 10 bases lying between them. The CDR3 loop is CASSLGAVYSNQPQHF. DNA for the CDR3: TGTGCCAGCAGCTTGGGGGCAGTTTATAGCAATCAGCCCCAGCATTTT.

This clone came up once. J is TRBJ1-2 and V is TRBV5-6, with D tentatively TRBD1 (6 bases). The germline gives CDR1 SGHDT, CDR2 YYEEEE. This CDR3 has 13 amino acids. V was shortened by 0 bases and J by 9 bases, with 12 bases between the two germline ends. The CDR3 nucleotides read TGTGCCAGCAGCTTGGAAGGGGGTCTTAGCTACACCTTC. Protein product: CASSLEGGLSYTF.

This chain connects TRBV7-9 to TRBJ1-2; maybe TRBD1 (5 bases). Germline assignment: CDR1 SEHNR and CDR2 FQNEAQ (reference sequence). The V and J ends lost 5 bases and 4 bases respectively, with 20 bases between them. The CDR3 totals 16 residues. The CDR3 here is CASSPPGRTEFYGYTF. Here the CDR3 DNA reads TGTGCCAGCAGCCCCCCGGGACGTACGGAATTCTATGGCTACACCTTC.

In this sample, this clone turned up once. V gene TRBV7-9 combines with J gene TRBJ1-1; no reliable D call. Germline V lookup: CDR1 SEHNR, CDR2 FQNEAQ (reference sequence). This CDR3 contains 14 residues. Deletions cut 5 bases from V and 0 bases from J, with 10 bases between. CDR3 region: CASSPVVLNTEAFF. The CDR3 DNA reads TGTGCCAGCAGCCCCGTTGTGTTGAACACTGAAGCTTTCTTT.

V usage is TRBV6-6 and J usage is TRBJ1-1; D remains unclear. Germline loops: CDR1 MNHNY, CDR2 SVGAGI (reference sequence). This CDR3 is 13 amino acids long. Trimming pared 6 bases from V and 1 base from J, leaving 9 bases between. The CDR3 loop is CASRWEENTEAFF. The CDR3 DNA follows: TGTGCCAGCAGGTGGGAGGAGAACACTGAAGCTTTCTTT.

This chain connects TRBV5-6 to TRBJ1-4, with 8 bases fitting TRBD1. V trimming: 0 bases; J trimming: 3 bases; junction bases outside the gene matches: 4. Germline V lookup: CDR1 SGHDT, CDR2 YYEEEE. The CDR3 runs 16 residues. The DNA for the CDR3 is TGTGCCAGCAGCTTGGGCAGGGGGCTGGCTAATGAAAAACTGTTTTTT. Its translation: CASSLGRGLANEKLFF.

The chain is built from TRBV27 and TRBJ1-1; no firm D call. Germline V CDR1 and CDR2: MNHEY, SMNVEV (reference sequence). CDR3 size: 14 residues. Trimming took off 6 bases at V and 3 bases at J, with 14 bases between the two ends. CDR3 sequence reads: CASSRPGGDTEAFF. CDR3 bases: TGTGCCAGCAGCCGGCCGGGCGGGGACACTGAAGCTTTCTTT.

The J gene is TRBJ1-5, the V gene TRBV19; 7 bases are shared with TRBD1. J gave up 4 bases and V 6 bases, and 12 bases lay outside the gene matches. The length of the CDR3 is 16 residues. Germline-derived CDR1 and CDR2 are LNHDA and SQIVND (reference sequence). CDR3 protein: CASRDTYRGGNQPQHF. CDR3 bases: TGTGCCAGTAGGGACACGTACAGGGGCGGAAATCAGCCCCAGCATTTT.